This T cell receptor (beta chain) was retrieved from a study of T cells in localized non-small cell lung cancer. General observations from the study: A median of around 60 clones ranked among the top 100 in tumor appeared in adjacent lung. Tumor trailed uninvolved adjacent lung in T cell clonality, which peaked there.

Comments on this clone: Its specificity is unknown.

TCRdb's table, derived via immunoSEQ multiplex PCR, lists solely in-frame clones and lacks some. The sample shows about 74,000 clones, about 81% of them seen only once. CDR1 and CDR2 (germline): SGHRS, YFSETQ. The CDR3 covers 15 residues. V dropped 2 bases and J dropped 5; count of bases not matched to a gene: 8. The clonotype originates from a female donor of 60 years or more with stage I lung adenocarcinoma. The chain joins TRBV5-1 to TRBJ1-1, with 8 nucleotides matching TRBD1. The material was peripheral blood, obtained before any cancer treatment. The CDR3, as DNA: TGCGCCAGCAGCTTCGAGACAGGGGCATGGACTGAAGCTTTCTTT. Protein: CASSFETGAWTEAFF.